This T cell receptor beta chain was found in a study of CD8 T cells in Susac syndrome. Reverse transcription of roughly 0.45 to 1 ug RNA used random hexamers. Each CDR3 protein gets one entry after TCRdb re-called the immunoSEQ multiplex PCR reads with MiXCR. The table includes 160,000 or so distinct CDR3 sequences, approximately 95% detected once. Germline loops: CDR1 MDHEN, CDR2 SYDVKM. Unmatched junction bases numbered 4, after V lost 5 bases and J lost 7 bases. The CDR3 length is 14 residues. The TCR comes from a human donor with multiple sclerosis. The V call is TRBV28, the J call TRBJ2-1; TRBD2 matches at 11 bases. The sequenced sample was CD4+ T cells from PBMCs. The CDR3 protein is CASSTGTSGNEQFF. CDR3 in DNA: TGTGCCAGCAGTACAGGGACTAGCGGAAATGAGCAGTTCTTC.